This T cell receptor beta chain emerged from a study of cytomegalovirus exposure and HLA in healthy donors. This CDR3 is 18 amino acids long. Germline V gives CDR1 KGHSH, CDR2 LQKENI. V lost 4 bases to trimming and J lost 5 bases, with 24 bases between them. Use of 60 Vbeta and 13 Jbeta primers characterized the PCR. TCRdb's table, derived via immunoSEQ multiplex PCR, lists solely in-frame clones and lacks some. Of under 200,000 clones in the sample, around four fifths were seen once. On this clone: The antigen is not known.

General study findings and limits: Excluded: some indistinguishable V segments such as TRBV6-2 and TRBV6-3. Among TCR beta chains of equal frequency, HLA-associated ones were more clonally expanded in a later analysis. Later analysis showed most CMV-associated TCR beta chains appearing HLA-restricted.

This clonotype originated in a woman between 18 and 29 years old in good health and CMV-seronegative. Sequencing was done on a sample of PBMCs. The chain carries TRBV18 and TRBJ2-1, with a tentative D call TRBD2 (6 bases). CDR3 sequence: CASSRGVLGILNNNEQFF. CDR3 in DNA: TGTGCCAGCTCACGGGGGGTTTTGGGGATTCTGAACAACAATGAGCAGTTCTTC.